This TCR beta chain was identified in a study of T cells after yellow fever vaccination. Overall study context: Any fraction with a low cell number was prepared using SMART-Seq v4 Ultra Low Input.

J lost 3 bases, V lost 5 bases, and 8 bases had no gene match. The CDR3 length is 15 residues. The germline V gene encodes CDR1 SEHNR and CDR2 FQNEAQ (reference sequence). Note on this clonotype: Its antigen is unidentified.

Overall study results and limits: Among primary-vaccination clones, most reappeared after the booster, at almost 98% for CD4 and about 90% for CD8. Contaminating bulk clonotypes could be abundant in FACS-sorted repertoires.

TCRdb reanalysed the 5' RACE reads using MiXCR and keeps one entry per CDR3 protein. The data contain roughly 340,000 distinct CDR3 sequences, 8.7% of them singletons. The chain employs TRBV7-9 and TRBJ2-5; 8 positions match TRBD2. Sequences were derived from PBMCs, sampled on the day of the first yellow fever vaccination. The receptor was isolated from a young man who received the YFV17D yellow fever vaccine. The CDR3 DNA follows: TGTGCCAGCAGCCCAACGGGGGGGGCTAAAGAGACCCAGTACTTC. As protein: CASSPTGGAKETQYF.